This T cell receptor (beta chain) was captured by sequencing in a study of metastatic and nonmetastatic thyroid tumors (TCRdb year 2020). Turning to the overall study: The researchers compared repertoires between peripheral blood samples and tumor or nodule tissue samples from patients with malignant or benign thyroid disease. What the research found in general, with its limitations: TCR beta diversity was reported as significantly higher in malignant tumors than in benign nodules, in both blood and tumor samples.

Library preparation employed PCR. TCRdb shows the sequencer as Illumina HiSeq 4000. The TCR beta-chain CDR3 region of each patient was profiled by high-throughput sequencing. Regarding the original processing steps: A classifier to discriminate distant-metastatic papillary thyroid cancer patients was built from CDR3 differences across clinicopathological groups. The Shannon index was used to assess repertoire diversity, and the Morisita-Horn index was used to assess tumor-blood repertoire similarity. TCRdb cleaned the public reads at Q25 with fastp, built clones with MiXCR and kept in-frame beta chains. The V and J calls reflect TCRdb's pipeline rather than the authors' work. Counted in this sample were approximately 4,000 clones; over 35% of them appeared once. Of the sample, less than 40% is held by the ten largest clones. CDR1 MGHRA and CDR2 YSYEKL were looked up in the germline V gene. Measured from the cysteine to the phenylalanine, the CDR3 is 17 residues long. Only the CDR3 DNA stays, 51 bases, in frame from base 1. Trimming at the junction amounts to 1 base on V and 4 bases on J, and the germline ends lie 17 bases apart.

About this clone itself: The target of this receptor is not known. Base qualities were left out, and no much larger clone turns up one base away.

No treatment had been received by any patient before thyroid surgery. Patient clinical samples collected from about 2011 to 2019 were retrospectively analysed using T-cell receptor beta sequencing. This receptor was identified in a male donor with papillary thyroid cancer or a benign thyroid nodule (not recorded which). Some clones in this sample may be carry-over from other donors' samples. The receptor chain draws on TRBV4-1 and TRBJ2-1; the D segment could be TRBD2, given 6 matching bases. The specimen was tumor tissue. The CDR3 is CASSQGLLAMVYNEQFF. The sequenced DNA is TGCGCCAGCAGCCAAGGGCTACTAGCAATGGTTTACAATGAGCAGTTCTTC.